This paragraph covers one T cell receptor (beta chain) sequence. What it binds is unknown. Unique molecular identifiers featured in each of the TCR beta cDNA libraries. TCRdb reprocessed the PCR reads via MiXCR and lists one record per CDR3 protein. The table shows about 820,000 distinct CDR3 sequences, with under 70% occurring only once. With 4 bases removed from V and 4 bases from J, the gap between germline ends came to 10 bases. CDR1 SNHLY and CDR2 FYNNEI come from the germline V gene. The CDR3 totals 13 residues. The data originate from a study of post-analysis software for immune sequencing data. General study points: The study found TRBV5-6, TRBV5-1 and TRBV20-1 among about five TRBV segments more frequent in patients than controls. F measure showed strong co-clustering of same-batch samples.

This receptor was identified in a girl under 18 with multiple sclerosis. Sequencing input: blood. The chain employs TRBV2 and TRBJ1-2, with D possibly matching TRBD1 (5 bases). The CDR3 bases are TGTGCCAGCAGTGCGGGGGTTGGCTATGGCTACACCTTC. Translation gives CASSAGVGYGYTF. The whole variable domain, filled in from reference TRBV2 and TRBJ1-2, reads EPEVTQTPSHQVTQMGQEVILRCVPISNHLYFYWYRQILGQKVEFLVSFYNNEISEKSEIFDDQFSVERPDGSNFTLKIRSTKLEDSAMYFCASSAGVGYGYTFGSGTRLTVV.